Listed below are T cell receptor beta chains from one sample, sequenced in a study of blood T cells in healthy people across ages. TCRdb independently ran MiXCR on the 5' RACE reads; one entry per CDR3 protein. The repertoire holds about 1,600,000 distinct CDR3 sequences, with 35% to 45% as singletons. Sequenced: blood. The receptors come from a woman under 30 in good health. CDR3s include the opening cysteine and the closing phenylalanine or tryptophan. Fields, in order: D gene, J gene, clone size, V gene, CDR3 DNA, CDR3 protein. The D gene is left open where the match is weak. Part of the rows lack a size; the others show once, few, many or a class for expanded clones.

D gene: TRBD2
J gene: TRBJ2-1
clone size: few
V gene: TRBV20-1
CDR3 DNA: TGCAGTGCCGATAGCGGGAGGGTCTACAATGAGCAGTTCTTC
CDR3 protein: CSADSGRVYNEQFF

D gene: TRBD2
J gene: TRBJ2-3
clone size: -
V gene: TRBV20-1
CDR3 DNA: TGCAGTGCTAGAGGTGCTAGCGGGGCCACAGATACGCAGTCTTTT
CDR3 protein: CSARGASGATDTQSF

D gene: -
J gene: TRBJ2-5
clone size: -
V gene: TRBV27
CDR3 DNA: TGTGCCAGCACCTTAAGCCAGCCCCCTTCCGATGAGCAGTACTTC
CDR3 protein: CASTLSQPPSDEQYF

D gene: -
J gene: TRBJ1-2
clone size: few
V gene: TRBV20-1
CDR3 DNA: TGCAGTGCTAATCCGCATCAGGGGACTAACTATGGCTACACCTTC
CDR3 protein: CSANPHQGTNYGYTF

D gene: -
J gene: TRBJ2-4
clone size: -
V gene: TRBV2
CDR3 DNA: TGTGCCAGCAGTGAAGGAGGTTGGTCTGGACTAGCCAAAAACATTCAGTACTTC
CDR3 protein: CASSEGGWSGLAKNIQYF

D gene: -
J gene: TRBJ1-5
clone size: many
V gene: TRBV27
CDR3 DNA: TGTGCCAGCAGTTTAGGGTGGAGCAATCAGCCCCAGCATTTT
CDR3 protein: CASSLGWSNQPQHF

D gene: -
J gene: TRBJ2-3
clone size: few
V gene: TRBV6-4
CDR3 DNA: TGTGCCAGCAGTCCCGAGGTTGGCCCCGGGAATACGCAGTATTTT
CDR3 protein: CASSPEVGPGNTQYF

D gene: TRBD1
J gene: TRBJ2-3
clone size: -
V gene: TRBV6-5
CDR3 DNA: TGTGCCATACAGGGGACAGATACGCAGTATTTT
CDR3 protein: CAIQGTDTQYF

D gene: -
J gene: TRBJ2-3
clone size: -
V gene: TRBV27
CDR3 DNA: TGTGCCAGCACCTTCGGGGCCACTTACACAGATACGCAGTATTTT
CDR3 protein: CASTFGATYTDTQYF

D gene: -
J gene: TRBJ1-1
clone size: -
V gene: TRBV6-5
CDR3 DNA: TGTGCCAGCCAGAGGCACCAGAACACTGAAGCTTTCTTT
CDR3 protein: CASQRHQNTEAFF

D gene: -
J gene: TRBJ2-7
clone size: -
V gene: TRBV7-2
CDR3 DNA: TGTGCCAGCAGCCCGGGGCCAGCAAACCCCTACGAGCAGTACTTC
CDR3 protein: CASSPGPANPYEQYF

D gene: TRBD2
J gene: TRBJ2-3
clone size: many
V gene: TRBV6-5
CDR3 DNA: TGTGCCAGCAGTTTATGGACTAGCGGCTCTAGCACAGATACGCAGTATTTT
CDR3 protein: CASSLWTSGSSTDTQYF

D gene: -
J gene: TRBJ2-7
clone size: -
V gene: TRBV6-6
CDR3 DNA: TGTGCCAGCAGCCACAGGGTTCAGGGCGAGCAGTACTTC
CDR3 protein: CASSHRVQGEQYF

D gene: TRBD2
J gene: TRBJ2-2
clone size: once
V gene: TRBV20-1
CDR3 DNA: TGCAGTGCTAGTATAGTGGGACTAGCGGCCACCGGGGAGCTGTTTTTT
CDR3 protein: CSASIVGLAATGELFF

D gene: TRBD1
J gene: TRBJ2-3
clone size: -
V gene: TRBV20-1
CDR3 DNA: TGCAGTGCTAGGCCGGGACAGGGGGCCGGAGATACGCAGTATTTT
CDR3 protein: CSARPGQGAGDTQYF

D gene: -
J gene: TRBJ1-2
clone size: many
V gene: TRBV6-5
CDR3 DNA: TGTGCCAGCAGTTACTCGGATAAGGGGGTTAACTATGGCTACACCTTC
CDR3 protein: CASSYSDKGVNYGYTF

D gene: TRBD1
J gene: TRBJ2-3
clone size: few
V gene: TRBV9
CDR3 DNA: TGTGCCAGCAGCGTAGTAGGGGACAGGTGGGGAGGCACAGATACGCAGTATTTT
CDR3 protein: CASSVVGDRWGGTDTQYF

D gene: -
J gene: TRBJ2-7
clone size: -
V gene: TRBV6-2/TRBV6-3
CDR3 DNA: TGTGCCAGCACCGAGACCAGGGAAGGCTACCCCTACGAGCAGTACTTC
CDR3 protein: CASTETREGYPYEQYF

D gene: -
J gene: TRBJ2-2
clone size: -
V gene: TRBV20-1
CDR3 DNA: TGCAGTGCTGCCCTGAACAGGGATAGGGAGCTGTTTTTT
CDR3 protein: CSAALNRDRELFF

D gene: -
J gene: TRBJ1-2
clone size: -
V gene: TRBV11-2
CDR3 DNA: TGTGCCAGCAGCTCCCCCAGAGCCCTGATTGATGGCTACACCTTC
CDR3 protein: CASSSPRALIDGYTF

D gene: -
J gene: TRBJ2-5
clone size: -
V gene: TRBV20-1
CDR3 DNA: TGCAGTGCTAGGCTTCCCCCTCACACAGGGTTCAATGAGCAGTACTTC
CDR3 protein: CSARLPPHTGFNEQYF

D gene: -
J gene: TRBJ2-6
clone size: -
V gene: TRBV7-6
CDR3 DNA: TGTGCCAGCACTCGTGGGGCCAACGTCCTGACTTTC
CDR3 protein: CASTRGANVLTF

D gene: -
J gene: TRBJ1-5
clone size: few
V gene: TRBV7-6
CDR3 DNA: TGTGCCAGCAGCTTACAAGCCTCGACGGATTATAGCAATCAGCCCCAGCATTTT
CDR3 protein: CASSLQASTDYSNQPQHF

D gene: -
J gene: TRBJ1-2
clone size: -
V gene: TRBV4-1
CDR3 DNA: TGCGCCAGCAGCCAAGATCTTGGGTGGGGGACTAGCTATGGCTACACCTTC
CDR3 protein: CASSQDLGWGTSYGYTF

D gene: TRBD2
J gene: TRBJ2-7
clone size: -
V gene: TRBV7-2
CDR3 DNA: TGTGCCAGCAAGGCAATAGCGGGAACATCCTACGAGCAGTACTTC
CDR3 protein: CASKAIAGTSYEQYF

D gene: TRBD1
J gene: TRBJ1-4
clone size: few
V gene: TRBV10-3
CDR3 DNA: TGTGCCATCAGTGAGGACAGGGGACCCGATAATGAAAAACTGTTTTTT
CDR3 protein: CAISEDRGPDNEKLFF

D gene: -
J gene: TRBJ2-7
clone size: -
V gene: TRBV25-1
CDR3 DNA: TGTGCCAGCAGGGCCAACTTGGTTGGCGAGCAGTACTTC
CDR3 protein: CASRANLVGEQYF

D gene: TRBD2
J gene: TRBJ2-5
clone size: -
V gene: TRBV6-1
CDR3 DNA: TGTGCCAGCCCGGTGGTAGCGGGAGGAGAGACCCAGTACTTC
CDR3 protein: CASPVVAGGETQYF

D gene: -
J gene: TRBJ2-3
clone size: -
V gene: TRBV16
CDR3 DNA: TGTGCCAGCAGCCAAACGCGTCGCCAGGCAGATACGCAGTATTTT
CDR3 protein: CASSQTRRQADTQYF

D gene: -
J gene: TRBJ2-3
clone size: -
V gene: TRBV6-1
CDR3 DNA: TGTGCCAGCAGCCCGAGCGGTACCACAGATACGCAGTATTTT
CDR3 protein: CASSPSGTTDTQYF

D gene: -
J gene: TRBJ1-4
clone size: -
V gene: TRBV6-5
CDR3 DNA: TGTGCCAGCAGTTACGGCGGGGAGATCGAAAAACTGTTTTTT
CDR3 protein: CASSYGGEIEKLFF

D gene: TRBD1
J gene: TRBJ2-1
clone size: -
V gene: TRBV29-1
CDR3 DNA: TGCAGCGTTGGCGGGACAGGGAAACATGAGCAGTTCTTC
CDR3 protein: CSVGGTGKHEQFF

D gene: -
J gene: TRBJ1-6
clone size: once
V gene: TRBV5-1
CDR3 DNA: TGCGCCAGCAGCTTGGCGGACAGCTCCTATAATTCACCCCTCCACTTT
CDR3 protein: CASSLADSSYNSPLHF

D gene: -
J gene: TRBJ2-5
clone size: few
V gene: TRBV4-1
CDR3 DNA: TGCGCCAGCGCCACGTCGAGCCAAGTGGTGGGGGAGACCCAGTACTTC
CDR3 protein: CASATSSQVVGETQYF

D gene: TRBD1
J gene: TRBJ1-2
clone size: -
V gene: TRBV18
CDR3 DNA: TGTGCCAGCTCACCGCGGGGGACAGGGGACCACTATGGCTACACCTTC
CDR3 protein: CASSPRGTGDHYGYTF

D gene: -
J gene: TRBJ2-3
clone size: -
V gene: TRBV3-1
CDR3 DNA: TGTGCCAGCAGCCAATTCGTCACTAGCACAGATACGCAGTATTTT
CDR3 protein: CASSQFVTSTDTQYF

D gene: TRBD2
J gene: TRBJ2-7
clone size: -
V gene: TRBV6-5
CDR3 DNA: TGTGCCAGTTTTCGAGCGGGAGCCTACGAGCAGTACTTC
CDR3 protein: CASFRAGAYEQYF

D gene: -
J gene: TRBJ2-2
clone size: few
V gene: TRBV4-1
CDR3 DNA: TGCGCCAGCAGCTTCATGACCGGGGAGCTGTTTTTT
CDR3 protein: CASSFMTGELFF

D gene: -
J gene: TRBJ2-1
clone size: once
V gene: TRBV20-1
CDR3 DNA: TGCAGTGCTGAGGTCAGCTCCTACAATGAGCAGTTCTTC
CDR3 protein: CSAEVSSYNEQFF